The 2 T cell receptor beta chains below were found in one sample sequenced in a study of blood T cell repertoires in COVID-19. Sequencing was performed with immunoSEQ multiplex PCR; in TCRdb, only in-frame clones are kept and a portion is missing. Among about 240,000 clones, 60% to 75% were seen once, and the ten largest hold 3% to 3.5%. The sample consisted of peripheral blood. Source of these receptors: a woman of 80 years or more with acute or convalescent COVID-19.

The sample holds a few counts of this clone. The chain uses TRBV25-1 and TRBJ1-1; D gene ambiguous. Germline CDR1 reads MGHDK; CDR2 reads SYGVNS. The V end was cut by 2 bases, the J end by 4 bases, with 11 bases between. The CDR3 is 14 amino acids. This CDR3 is CASSEGQALTEAFF. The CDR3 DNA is TGTGCCAGCAGTGAAGGGCAGGCACTCACTGAAGCTTTCTTT.

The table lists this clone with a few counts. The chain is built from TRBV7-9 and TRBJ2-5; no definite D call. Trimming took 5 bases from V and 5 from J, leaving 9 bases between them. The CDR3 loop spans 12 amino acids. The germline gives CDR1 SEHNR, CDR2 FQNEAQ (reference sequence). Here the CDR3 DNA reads TGTGCCAGCAGCCCCCGTATTGAGACCCAGTACTTC. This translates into CASSPRIETQYF. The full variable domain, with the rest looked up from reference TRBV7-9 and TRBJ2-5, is DTGVSQNPRHKITKRGQNVTFRCDPISEHNRLYWYRQTLGQGPEFLTYFQNEAQLEKSRLLSDRFSAERPKGSFSTLEIQRTEQGDSAMYLCASSPRIETQYFGPGTRLLVL.